This passage covers 9 T cell receptor beta chains from one sample sequenced in a study of early T cells in non-severe SARS-CoV-2 infection. TCRdb reprocessed the 5' RACE reads with MiXCR, giving one entry per CDR3 protein. The repertoire has under 70,000 distinct CDR3 sequences, approximately 6.1% of them found once; the top ten carry around 3.3%. The sample here was whole blood, taken at baseline. These receptors were collected from an adult who was a healthcare worker with PCR-confirmed SARS-CoV-2 infection or an uninfected control (not recorded which).

This clonotype occurred many times. The chain recombines TRBV7-2 with TRBJ2-5, with D maybe TRBD2 (6 bases). V shed 5 bases and J shed 5 bases, with 21 bases lying between them. Germline assignment: CDR1 SGHTA and CDR2 FQGNSA. The CDR3 spans 16 residues. The CDR3 loop reads CASSAAIWRDRETQYF. The CDR3 DNA sequence: TGTGCCAGCAGCGCAGCCATCTGGCGGGACCGGGAGACCCAGTACTTC.

This clonotype was seen only a few times. The chain joins TRBV7-2 to TRBJ1-3, with TRBD1 identical over 7 bases. CDR1 is SGHTA, CDR2 FQGNSA, per germline. The CDR3 has 15 amino acids. Losses at the gene ends were 2 bases for V and 4 bases for J; bases not matched to a gene: 5. The CDR3 here is CASSLTGAEGNTIYF. In nucleotides, the CDR3 is TGTGCCAGCAGCTTAACAGGGGCGGAAGGAAACACCATATATTTT.

This clonotype occurred a few times. V gene TRBV9 combines with J gene TRBJ2-7; D perhaps matches TRBD1 (5 bases). CDR3 length: 14 amino acids. The V gene lost 4 bases and the J gene lost 0 bases, with 11 bases spanning the gap. Per the germline V gene, CDR1 is SGDLS and CDR2 is YYNGEE. The CDR3 loop reads CASSLRQSSYEQYF. CDR3 DNA sequence: TGTGCCAGCAGCCTTCGACAGTCCTCCTACGAGCAGTACTTC.

This sequence joins TRBV18 and TRBJ1-4; D is ambiguous. This CDR3 is 14 amino acids long. Germline assignment: CDR1 KGHSH and CDR2 LQKENI. The germline V and J ends were trimmed by 4 bases and 5 bases, with 11 bases remaining between them. CDR3 sequence (DNA): TGTGCCAGCTCACTGACGGAATTAAATGAAAAACTGTTTTTT. Protein product: CASSLTELNEKLFF. Complete variable domain (other parts from reference TRBV18 and TRBJ1-4): NAGVMQNPRHLVRRRGQEARLRCSPMKGHSHVYWYRQLPEEGLKFMVYLQKENIIDESGMPKERFSAEFPKEGPSILRIQQVVRGDSAAYFCASSLTELNEKLFFGSGTQLSVL.

In this sample, this clonotype turned up a few times. J is TRBJ1-2 and V is TRBV6-1; D is perhaps TRBD1 (6 bases). The V and J ends lost 7 bases and 4 bases respectively, with 19 bases between them. This CDR3 comprises 15 residues. From germline, CDR1 is MNHNS and CDR2 SASEGT. The CDR3 sequence: CASTPQGILGYGYTF. CDR3 in DNA: TGTGCCAGCACCCCACAGGGCATTCTCGGCTATGGCTACACCTTC.

The V call is TRBV28, the J call TRBJ2-1, with D possibly TRBD1 on 6 matching bases. Germline CDR1 MDHEN, CDR2 SYDVKM. V lost 5 bases to trimming and J lost 3 bases, with 14 bases between them. The CDR3 sequence is 15 residues long. The CDR3 DNA reads TGTGCCAGCAGTACCATCCGAGGGGGCTACAATGAGCAGTTCTTC. Its translation: CASSTIRGGYNEQFF.

V gene TRBV28 combines with J gene TRBJ2-7; the D is unclear. V was pared by 4 bases and J by 3 bases, with 16 bases between. Germline V lookup: CDR1 MDHEN, CDR2 SYDVKM. The CDR3 has 15 residues. In nucleotides, the CDR3 is TGTGCCAGCAGTTCGATTGTAGAATTTGTCTACGAGCAGTACTTC. Its translation is CASSSIVEFVYEQYF.

A few counts support this clonotype. The chain couples TRBV6-2 or TRBV6-3 to TRBJ2-1; 14 bases map to TRBD2. The V and J ends lost 4 bases and 9 bases, in that order; junction bases with no gene match: 11. The CDR3 is 17 residues long. The germline CDR1 and CDR2 sequences are MNHEY and SVGEGT. Here the CDR3 DNA reads TGTGCCAGCAGTTCCCTGCCGGGACTAGCGGGAGAGGGTGAGCAGTTCTTC. It specifies CASSSLPGLAGEGEQFF.

Ten or more counts support this clonotype. The CDR3 spells CASPPRVERVTDTQYF. The CDR3 nucleotides read TGTGCCAGCCCGCCAAGGGTAGAGCGAGTCACAGATACGCAGTATTTT. V is TRBV28 and J is TRBJ2-3; no definite D call. The germline V gene has CDR1 MDHEN and CDR2 SYDVKM. The CDR3 covers 16 residues. V lost 8 bases and J lost 2, with 20 bases in between.